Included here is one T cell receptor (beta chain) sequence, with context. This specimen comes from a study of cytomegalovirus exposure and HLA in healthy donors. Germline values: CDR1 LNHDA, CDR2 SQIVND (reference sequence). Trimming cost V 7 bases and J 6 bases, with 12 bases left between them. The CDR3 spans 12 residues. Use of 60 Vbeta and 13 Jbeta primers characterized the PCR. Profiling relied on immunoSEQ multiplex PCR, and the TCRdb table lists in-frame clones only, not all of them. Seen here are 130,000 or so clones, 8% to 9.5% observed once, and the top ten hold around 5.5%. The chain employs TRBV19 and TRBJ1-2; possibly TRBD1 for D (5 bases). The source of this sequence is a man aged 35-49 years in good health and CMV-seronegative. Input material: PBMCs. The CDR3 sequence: CASKIGVHGYTF. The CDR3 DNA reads TGTGCCAGTAAGATAGGGGTCCATGGCTACACCTTC.